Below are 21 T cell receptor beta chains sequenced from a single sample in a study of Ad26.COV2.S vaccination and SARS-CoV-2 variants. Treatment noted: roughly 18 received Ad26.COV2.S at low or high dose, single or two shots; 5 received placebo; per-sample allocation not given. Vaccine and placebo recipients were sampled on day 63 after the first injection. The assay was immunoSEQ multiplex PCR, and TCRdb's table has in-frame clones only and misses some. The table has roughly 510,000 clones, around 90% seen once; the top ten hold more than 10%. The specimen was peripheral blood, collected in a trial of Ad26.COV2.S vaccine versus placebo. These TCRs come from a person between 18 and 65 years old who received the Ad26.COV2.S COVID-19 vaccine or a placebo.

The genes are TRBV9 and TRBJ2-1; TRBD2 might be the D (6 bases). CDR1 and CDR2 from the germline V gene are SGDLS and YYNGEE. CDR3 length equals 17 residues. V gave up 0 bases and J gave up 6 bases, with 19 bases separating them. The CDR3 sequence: CASSVVAAPVGANEQFF. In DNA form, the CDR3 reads TGTGCCAGCAGCGTAGTAGCGGCCCCGGTCGGGGCCAATGAGCAGTTCTTC.

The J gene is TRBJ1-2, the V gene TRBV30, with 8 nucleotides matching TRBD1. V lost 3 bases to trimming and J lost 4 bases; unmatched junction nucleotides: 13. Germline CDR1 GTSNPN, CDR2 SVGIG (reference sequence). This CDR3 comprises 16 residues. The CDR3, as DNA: TGTGCCTGGAGGACTGGGGGCACAGGGGGATTCTATGGCTACACCTTC. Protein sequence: CAWRTGGTGGFYGYTF. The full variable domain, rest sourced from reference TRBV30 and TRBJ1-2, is SQTIHQWPATLVQPVGSPLSLECTVEGTSNPNLYWYRQAAGRGLQLLFYSVGIGQISSEVPQNLSASRPQDRQFILSSKKLLLSDSGFYLCAWRTGGTGGFYGYTFGSGTRLTVV.

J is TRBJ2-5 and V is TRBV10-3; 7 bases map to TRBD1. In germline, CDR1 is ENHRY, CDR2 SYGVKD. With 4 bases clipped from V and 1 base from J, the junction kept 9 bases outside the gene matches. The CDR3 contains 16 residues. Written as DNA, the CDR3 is TGTGCCATCAGTGCCCCCCCGGGACAGAGCCAAGAGACCCAGTACTTC. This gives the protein CAISAPPGQSQETQYF.

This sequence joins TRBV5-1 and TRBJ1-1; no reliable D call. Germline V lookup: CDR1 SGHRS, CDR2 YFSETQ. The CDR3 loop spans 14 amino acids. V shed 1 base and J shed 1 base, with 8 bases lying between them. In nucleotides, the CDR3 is TGCGCCAGCAGCTTGACGCGGGGGAACACTGAAGCTTTCTTT. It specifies CASSLTRGNTEAFF.

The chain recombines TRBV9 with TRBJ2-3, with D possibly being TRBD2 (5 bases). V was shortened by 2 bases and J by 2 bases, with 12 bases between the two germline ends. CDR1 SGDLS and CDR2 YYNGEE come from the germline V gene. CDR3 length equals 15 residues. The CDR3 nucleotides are TGTGCCAGCAGCGTCTTTGCGGGTGTCACAGATACGCAGTATTTT. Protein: CASSVFAGVTDTQYF. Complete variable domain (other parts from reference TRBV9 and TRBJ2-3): DSGVTQTPKHLITATGQRVTLRCSPRSGDLSVYWYQQSLDQGLQFLIQYYNGEERAKGNILERFSAQQFPDLHSELNLSSLELGDSALYFCASSVFAGVTDTQYFGPGTRLTVL.

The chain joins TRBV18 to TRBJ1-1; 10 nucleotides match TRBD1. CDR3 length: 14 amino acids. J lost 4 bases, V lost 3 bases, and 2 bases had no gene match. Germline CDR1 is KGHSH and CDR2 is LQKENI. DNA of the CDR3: TGTGCCAGCTCACCCAGGACAGGGGGCACTGAAGCTTTCTTT. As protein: CASSPRTGGTEAFF.

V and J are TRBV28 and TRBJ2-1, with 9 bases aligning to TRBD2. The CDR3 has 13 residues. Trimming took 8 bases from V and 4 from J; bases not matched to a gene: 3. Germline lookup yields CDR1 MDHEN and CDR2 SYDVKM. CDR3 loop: CASGSGSYNEQFF. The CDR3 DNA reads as TGTGCCAGCGGTAGCGGGAGTTACAATGAGCAGTTCTTC.

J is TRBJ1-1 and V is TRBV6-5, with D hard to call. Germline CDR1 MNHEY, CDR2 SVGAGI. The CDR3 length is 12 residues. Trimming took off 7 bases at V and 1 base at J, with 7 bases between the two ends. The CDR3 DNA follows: TGTGCCAGCATGCCAAGGAACACTGAAGCTTTCTTT. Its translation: CASMPRNTEAFF.

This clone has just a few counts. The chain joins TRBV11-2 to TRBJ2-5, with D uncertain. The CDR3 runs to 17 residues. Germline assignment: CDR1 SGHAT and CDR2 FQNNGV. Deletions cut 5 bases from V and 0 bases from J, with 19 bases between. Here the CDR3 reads CASSLSGPAPYQETQYF. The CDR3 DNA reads TGTGCCAGCAGCCTCAGTGGGCCAGCTCCGTACCAAGAGACCCAGTACTTC.

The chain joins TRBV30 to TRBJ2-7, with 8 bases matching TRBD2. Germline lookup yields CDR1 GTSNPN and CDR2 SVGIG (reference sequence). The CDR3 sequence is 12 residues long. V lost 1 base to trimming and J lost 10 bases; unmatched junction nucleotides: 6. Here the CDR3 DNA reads TGTGCCTGGAGTGAAGGGACTAGTTCTCAGTACTTC. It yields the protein CAWSEGTSSQYF.

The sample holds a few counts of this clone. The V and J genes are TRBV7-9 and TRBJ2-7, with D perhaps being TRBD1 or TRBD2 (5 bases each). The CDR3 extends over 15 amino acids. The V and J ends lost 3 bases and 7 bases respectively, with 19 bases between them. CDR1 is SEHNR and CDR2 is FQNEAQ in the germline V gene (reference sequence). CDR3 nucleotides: TGTGCCAGCAGCTTCGGGATAGGGGAACTGGGGGAGCAGTACTTC. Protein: CASSFGIGELGEQYF.

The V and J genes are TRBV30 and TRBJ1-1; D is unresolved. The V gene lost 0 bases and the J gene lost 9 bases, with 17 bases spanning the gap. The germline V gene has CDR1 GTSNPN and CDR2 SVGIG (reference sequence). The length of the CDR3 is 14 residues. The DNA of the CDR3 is TGTGCCTGGAGTGTACGGGCTGAAAAATGGAAAGCTTTCTTT. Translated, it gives CAWSVRAEKWKAFF.

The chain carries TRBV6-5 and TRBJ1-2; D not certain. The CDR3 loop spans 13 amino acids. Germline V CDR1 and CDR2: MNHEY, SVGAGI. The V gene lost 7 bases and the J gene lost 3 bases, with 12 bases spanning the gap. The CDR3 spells CASNTIGYYGYTF. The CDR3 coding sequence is TGTGCCAGCAATACTATTGGTTACTATGGCTACACCTTC.

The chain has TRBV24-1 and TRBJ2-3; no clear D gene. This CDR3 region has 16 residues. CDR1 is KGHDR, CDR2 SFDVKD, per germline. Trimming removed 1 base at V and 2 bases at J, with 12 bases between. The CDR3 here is CATSDFGTEHTDTQYF. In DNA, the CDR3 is TGTGCCACCAGTGATTTTGGAACAGAACACACAGATACGCAGTATTTT.

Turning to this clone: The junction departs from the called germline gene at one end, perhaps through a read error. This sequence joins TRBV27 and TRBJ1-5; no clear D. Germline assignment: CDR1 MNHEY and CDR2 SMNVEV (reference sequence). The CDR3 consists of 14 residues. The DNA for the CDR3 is TGTGCCAGCAGATTACGGAGTAGCTATCAGCCCCAGCATTTT. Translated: CASRLRSSYQPQHF.

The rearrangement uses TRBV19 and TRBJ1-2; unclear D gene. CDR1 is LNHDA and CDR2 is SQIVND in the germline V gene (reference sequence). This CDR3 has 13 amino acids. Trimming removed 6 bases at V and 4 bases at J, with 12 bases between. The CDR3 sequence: CASSLGFPYGYTF. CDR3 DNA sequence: TGTGCCAGTAGCTTAGGTTTCCCCTATGGCTACACCTTC.

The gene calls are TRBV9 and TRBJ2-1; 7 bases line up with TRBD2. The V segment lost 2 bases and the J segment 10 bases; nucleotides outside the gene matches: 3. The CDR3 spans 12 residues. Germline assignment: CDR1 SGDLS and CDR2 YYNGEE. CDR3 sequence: CASSVRGGEQFF. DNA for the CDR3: TGTGCCAGCAGCGTTCGGGGAGGGGAGCAGTTCTTC.

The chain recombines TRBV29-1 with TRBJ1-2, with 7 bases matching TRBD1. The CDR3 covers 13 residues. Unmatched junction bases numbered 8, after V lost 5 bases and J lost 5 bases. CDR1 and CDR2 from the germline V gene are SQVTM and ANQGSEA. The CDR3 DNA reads TGCAGCGTTAGTAACGCAGGGGGTTATGGCTACACCTTC. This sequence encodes CSVSNAGGYGYTF.

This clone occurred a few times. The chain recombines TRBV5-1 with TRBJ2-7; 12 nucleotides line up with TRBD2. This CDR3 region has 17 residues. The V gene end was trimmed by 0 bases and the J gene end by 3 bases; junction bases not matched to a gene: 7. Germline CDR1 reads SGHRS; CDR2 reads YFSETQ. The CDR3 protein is CASSLEASGRASYEQYF. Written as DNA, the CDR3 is TGCGCCAGCAGCTTGGAAGCTAGCGGGAGGGCCAGCTACGAGCAGTACTTC.

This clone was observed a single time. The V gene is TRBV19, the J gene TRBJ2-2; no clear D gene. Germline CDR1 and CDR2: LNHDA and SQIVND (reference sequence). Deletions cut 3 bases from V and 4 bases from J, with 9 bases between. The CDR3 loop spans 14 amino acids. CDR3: CASSIRASTGELFF. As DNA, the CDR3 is TGTGCCAGTAGTATCCGGGCCTCCACCGGGGAGCTGTTTTTT.

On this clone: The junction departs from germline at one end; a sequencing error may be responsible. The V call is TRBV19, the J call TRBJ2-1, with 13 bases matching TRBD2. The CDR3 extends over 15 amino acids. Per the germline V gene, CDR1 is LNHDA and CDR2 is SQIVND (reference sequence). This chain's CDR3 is CASSTSRGTSGVTVF. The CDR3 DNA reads TGTGCCAGTAGTACGAGCCGCGGGACTAGCGGGGTGACGGTCTTC.